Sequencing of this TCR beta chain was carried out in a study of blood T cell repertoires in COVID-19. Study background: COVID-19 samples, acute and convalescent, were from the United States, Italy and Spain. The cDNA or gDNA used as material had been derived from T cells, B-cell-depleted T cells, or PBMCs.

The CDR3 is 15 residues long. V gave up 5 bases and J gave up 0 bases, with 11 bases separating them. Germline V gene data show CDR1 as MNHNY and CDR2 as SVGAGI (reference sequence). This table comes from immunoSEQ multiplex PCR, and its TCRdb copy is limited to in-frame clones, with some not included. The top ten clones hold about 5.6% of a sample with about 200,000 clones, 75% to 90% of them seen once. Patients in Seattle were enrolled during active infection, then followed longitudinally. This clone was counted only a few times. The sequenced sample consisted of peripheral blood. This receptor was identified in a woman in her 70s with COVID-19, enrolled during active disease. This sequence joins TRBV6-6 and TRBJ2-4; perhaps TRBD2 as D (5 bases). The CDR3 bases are TGTGCCAGCAGTCCGTACGGACTAGCCAAAAACATTCAGTACTTC. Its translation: CASSPYGLAKNIQYF.